This T cell receptor (beta chain) was recovered during a study of blood T cell repertoires in COVID-19. On the study more broadly: Samples taken during acute and convalescent COVID-19 were collected in the United States, Italy and Spain.

Clones were read by immunoSEQ multiplex PCR, and TCRdb kept only the in-frame ones, dropping some. The profile covers tens of thousands of clones, with approximately 86% appearing a single time and roughly 1.3% taken by the ten largest. CDR3 size: 16 residues. The V segment lost 1 base and the J segment 4 bases; nucleotides outside the gene matches: 8. Germline CDR1 reads SGHRS; CDR2 reads YFSETQ. The clonotype was recovered from a man aged 55-75 years with acute or convalescent COVID-19. V gene TRBV5-1 combines with J gene TRBJ2-7; TRBD2 matches at 10 bases. The sample was peripheral blood. CDR3 DNA: TGCGCCAGCAGCTTGAACGGAGCGGGAGGGCGATACGAGCAGTACTTC. This gives the protein CASSLNGAGGRYEQYF.